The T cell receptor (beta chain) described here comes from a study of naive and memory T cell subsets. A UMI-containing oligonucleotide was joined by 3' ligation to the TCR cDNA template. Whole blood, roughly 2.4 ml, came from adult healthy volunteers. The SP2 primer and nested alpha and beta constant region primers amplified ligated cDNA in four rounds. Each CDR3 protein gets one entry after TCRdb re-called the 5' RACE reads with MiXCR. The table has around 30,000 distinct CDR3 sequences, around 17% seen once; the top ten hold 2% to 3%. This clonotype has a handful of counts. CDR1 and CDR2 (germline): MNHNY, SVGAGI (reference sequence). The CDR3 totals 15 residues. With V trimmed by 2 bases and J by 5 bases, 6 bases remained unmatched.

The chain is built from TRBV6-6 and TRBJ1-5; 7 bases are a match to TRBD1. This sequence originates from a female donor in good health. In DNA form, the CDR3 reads TGTGCCAGCAGTTACAATAGGGGGCTCGATCAGCCCCAGCATTTT. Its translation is CASSYNRGLDQPQHF.